This is a list of T cell receptor beta chains from one sample in a study of cytomegalovirus exposure and HLA in healthy donors. Produced via immunoSEQ multiplex PCR; TCRdb's table is partial and in-frame only. The data hold 250,000 to 350,000 clones, with roughly 70% observed a single time. The sample comprised PBMCs. Receptor source: a female donor in good health and CMV-seronegative. CDR3s include the opening cysteine and the closing phenylalanine or tryptophan. A D gene is named only where the DNA matches it firmly. Not all rows give a size; the values are once, few, many and, for expanded clones, a class.

clone_size j_call d_call v_call cdr3_aa cdr3_nt
few TRBJ2-7 . TRBV10-1 CASGPDGFEQYF TGCGCCAGTGGGCCGGATGGGTTCGAGCAGTACTTC
. TRBJ2-7 TRBD2 TRBV20-1 CSARTSAEQYF TGCAGTGCAAGGACTAGTGCCGAGCAGTACTTC
. TRBJ1-4 TRBD1 TRBV19 CASTASPDRGRPWEKLFF TGTGCCAGTACCGCATCCCCGGACAGGGGGCGCCCCTGGGAAAAACTGTTTTTT
. TRBJ2-4 . TRBV5-1 CASSLSTGAAKNIQYF TGCGCCAGCAGCCTGTCCACTGGGGCGGCCAAAAACATTCAGTACTTC
few TRBJ2-1 . TRBV19 CASSAGDSYNEQFF TGTGCCAGTAGTGCAGGCGATTCCTACAATGAGCAGTTCTTC
. TRBJ2-7 TRBD2 TRBV7-2 CASSLGGGRGGSYEQYF TGTGCCAGCAGCCTGGGTGGCGGGAGGGGTGGTTCCTACGAGCAGTACTTC
. TRBJ1-1 TRBD1 TRBV2 CASSERTGADEAFF TGTGCCAGCAGTGAAAGGACAGGGGCGGATGAAGCTTTCTTT
. TRBJ2-7 . TRBV25-1 CASSGEFYEQYF TGTGCCAGCAGTGGAGAATTCTACGAGCAGTACTTC
. TRBJ2-5 TRBD2 TRBV11-3 CASSLGTSGETQYF TGTGCCAGCAGCTTGGGGACTAGTGGGGAGACCCAGTACTTC
. TRBJ1-1 . TRBV29-1 CSVGQPEAFF TGCAGCGTTGGACAGCCTGAAGCTTTCTTT
. TRBJ1-1 TRBD1 TRBV5-4 CASSFQGQANTEAFF TGTGCCAGCAGCTTCCAGGGACAGGCGAACACTGAAGCTTTCTTT